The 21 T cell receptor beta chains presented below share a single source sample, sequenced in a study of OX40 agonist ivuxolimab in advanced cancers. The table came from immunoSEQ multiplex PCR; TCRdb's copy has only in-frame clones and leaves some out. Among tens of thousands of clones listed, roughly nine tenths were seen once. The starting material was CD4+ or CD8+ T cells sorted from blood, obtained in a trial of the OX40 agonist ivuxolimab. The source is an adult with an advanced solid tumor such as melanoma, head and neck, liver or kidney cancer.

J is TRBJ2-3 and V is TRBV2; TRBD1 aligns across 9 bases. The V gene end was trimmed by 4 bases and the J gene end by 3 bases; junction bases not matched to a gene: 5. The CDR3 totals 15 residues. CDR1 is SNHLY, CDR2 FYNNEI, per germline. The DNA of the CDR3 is TGTGCCAGCAGTGGGGACAGGGTTAGGACAGATACGCAGTATTTT. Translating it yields CASSGDRVRTDTQYF.

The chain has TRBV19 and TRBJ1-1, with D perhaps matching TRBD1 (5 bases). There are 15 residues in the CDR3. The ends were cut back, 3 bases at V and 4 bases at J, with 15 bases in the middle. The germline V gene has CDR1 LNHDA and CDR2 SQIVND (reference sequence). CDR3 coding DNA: TGTGCCAGTAGTATCATCAGGCACCAGGGCACTGAAGCTTTCTTT. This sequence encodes CASSIIRHQGTEAFF.

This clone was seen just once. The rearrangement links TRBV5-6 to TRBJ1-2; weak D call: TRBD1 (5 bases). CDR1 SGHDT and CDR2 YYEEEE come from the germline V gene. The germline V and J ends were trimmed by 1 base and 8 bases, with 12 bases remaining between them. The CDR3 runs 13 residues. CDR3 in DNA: TGTGCCAGCAGCTTGAGGCAGGGAGACGGCTACACCTTC. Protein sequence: CASSLRQGDGYTF.

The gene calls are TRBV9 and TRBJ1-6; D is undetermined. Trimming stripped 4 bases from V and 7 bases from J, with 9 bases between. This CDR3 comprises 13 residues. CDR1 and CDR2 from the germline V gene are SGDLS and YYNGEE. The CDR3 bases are TGTGCCAGCAGCCTTGTGACCAATTCACCCCTCCACTTT. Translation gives CASSLVTNSPLHF.

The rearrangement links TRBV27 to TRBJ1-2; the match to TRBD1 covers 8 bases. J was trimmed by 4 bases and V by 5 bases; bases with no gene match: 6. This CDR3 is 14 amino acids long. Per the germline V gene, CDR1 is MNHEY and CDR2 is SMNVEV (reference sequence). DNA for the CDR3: TGTGCCAGCAGTCCAAGACAGGGGACCTATGGCTACACCTTC. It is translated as CASSPRQGTYGYTF.

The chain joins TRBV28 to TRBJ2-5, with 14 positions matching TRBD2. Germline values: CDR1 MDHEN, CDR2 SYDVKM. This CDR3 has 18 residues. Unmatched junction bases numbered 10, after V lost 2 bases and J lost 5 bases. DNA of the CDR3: TGTGCCAGCAGTTTAGGACTAGCGGGAGGCCGGATTGAGGAGACCCAGTACTTC. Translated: CASSLGLAGGRIEETQYF.

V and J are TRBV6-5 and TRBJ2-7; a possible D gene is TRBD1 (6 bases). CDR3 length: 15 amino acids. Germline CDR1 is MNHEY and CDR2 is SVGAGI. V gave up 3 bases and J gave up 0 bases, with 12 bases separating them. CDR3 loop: CASSYVQGASYEQYF. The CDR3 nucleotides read TGTGCCAGCAGTTATGTACAGGGCGCCTCCTACGAGCAGTACTTC.

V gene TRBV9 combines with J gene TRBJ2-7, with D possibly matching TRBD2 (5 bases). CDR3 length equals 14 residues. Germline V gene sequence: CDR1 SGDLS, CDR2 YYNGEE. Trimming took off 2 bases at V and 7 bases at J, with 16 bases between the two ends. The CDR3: CASSVSPGVKEQYF. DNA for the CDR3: TGTGCCAGCAGCGTGAGCCCCGGGGTTAAAGAGCAGTACTTC.

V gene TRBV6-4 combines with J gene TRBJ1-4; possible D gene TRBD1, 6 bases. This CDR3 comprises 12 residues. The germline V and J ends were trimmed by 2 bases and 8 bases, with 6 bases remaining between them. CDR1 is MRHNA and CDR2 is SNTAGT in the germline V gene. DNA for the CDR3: TGTGCCAGCAGTGACGGGACAGAAAAACTGTTTTTT. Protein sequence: CASSDGTEKLFF.

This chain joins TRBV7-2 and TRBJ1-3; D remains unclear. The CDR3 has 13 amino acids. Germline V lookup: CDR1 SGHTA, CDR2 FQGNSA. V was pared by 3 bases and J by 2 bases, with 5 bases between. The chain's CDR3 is CASSFIPGNTIYF. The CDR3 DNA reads TGTGCCAGCAGCTTTATTCCTGGAAACACCATATATTTT.

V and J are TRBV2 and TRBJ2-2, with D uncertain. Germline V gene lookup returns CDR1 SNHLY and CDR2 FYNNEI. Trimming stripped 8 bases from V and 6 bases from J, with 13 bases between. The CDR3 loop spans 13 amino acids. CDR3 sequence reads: CASGRIRSGELFF. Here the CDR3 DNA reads TGTGCCAGCGGCCGGATTCGTTCCGGGGAGCTGTTTTTT.

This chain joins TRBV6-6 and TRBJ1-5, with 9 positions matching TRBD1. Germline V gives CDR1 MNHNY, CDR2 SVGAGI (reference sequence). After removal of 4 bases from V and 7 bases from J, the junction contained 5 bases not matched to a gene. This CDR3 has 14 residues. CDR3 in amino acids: CASSFRTGDQPQHF. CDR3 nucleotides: TGTGCCAGCAGTTTCCGGACAGGGGACCAGCCCCAGCATTTT.

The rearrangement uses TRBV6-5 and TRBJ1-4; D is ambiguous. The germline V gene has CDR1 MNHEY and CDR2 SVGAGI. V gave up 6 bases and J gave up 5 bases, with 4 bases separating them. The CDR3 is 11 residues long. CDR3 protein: CASRLNEKLFF. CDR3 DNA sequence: TGTGCCAGCAGGTTGAATGAAAAACTGTTTTTT.

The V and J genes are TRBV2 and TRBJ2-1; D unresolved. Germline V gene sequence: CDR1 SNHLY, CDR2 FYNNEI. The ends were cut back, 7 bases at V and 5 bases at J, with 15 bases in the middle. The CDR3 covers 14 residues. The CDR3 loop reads CASKKELNDNEQFF. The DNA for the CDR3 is TGTGCCAGCAAGAAGGAACTAAATGACAATGAGCAGTTCTTC.

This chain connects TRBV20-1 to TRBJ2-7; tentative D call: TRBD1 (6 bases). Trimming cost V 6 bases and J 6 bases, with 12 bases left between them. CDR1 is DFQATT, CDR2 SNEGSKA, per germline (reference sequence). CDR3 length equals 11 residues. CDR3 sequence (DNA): TGCAGTGCCAGGACAGTATCCGAGCAGTACTTC. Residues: CSARTVSEQYF.

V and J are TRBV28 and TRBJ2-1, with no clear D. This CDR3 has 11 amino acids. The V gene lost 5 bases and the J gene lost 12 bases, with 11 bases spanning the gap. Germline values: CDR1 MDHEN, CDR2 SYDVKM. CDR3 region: CASSDFLVQFF. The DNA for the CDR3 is TGTGCCAGCAGTGACTTTTTAGTGCAGTTCTTC.

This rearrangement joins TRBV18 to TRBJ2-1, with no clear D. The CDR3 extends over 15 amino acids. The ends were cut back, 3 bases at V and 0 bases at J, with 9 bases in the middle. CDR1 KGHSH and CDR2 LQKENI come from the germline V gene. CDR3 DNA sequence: TGTGCCAGCTCACCTTTAGTGGGCTCCTACAATGAGCAGTTCTTC. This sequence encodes CASSPLVGSYNEQFF.

The CDR3 coding sequence is TGTGCCAGTAAGGGACAGCTCTACGAGCAGTACTTC. As protein: CASKGQLYEQYF. The chain employs TRBV28 and TRBJ2-7; the match to TRBD1 covers 7 bases. This CDR3 contains 12 residues. With 9 bases clipped from V and 3 bases from J, the junction kept 5 bases outside the gene matches. CDR1 is MDHEN and CDR2 is SYDVKM in the germline V gene.

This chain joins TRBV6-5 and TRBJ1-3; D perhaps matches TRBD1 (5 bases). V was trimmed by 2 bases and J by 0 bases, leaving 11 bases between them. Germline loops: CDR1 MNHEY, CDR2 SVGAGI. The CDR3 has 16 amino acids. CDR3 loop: CASSYEPDTSGNTIYF. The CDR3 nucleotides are TGTGCCAGCAGTTACGAGCCGGACACCTCTGGAAACACCATATATTTT.

In DNA form, the CDR3 reads TGTGCCAGCTCACCACCGAATAGACAGGGGATACGTTCTGGAAACACCATATATTTT. Protein: CASSPPNRQGIRSGNTIYF. V gene TRBV18 combines with J gene TRBJ1-3; 8 bases are a match to TRBD1. J was trimmed by 1 base and V by 0 bases; bases with no gene match: 11. Germline V gene data show CDR1 as KGHSH and CDR2 as LQKENI. CDR3 length: 19 residues.

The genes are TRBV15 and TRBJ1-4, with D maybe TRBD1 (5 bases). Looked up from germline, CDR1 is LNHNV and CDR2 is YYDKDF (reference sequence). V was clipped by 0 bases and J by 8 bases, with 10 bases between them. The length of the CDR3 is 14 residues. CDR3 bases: TGTGCCACCAGCAGAGACAGGGTCGGAGAAAAACTGTTTTTT. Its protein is CATSRDRVGEKLFF.